This entry concerns a single T cell receptor beta chain. Trimming pared 1 base from V and 0 bases from J, leaving 13 bases between. Germline V gives CDR1 MDHEN, CDR2 SYDVKM. CDR3 length equals 16 residues. The sample originates from a study of shared T cell receptors in the human thymus. Sequenced by immunoSEQ multiplex PCR; TCRdb stores in-frame clones only, minus some. This table has hundreds of thousands of clones, approximately 87% appearing once. These records were also assigned to another study, of human thymus T cells. That work states: Corrective heart surgery yielded the resections from which the thymus tissue came. Repertoires from thymus and blood appeared to show biased V and J gene usage.

This rearrangement joins TRBV28 to TRBJ2-7; D remains unclear. The source of this sequence is a boy in the first two years of life with a congenital heart defect. The sequencing input was thymocytes. In DNA form, the CDR3 reads TGTGCCAGCAGTTTATATACCTACCTGAGCTCCTACGAGCAGTACTTC. Translating it yields CASSLYTYLSSYEQYF.